The source of this T cell receptor beta chain is a study of T-cell reconstitution after alpha-beta-depleted transplantation in children. Preparing the TCRbeta library involved the use of unique molecular identifiers. TCRdb re-derived calls from the PCR reads in MiXCR, one entry per CDR3 protein. Of 640,000 or so distinct CDR3 sequences in the sample, around 16% were seen once. Germline V gene lookup returns CDR1 SGHTA and CDR2 FQGNSA. The germline V and J ends were trimmed by 6 bases and 4 bases, with 15 bases remaining between them. The CDR3 sequence is 14 residues long. The chain carries TRBV7-2 and TRBJ1-2; no clear D gene. This receptor was taken from a human donor who donated a stem cell graft to a child with acute myeloid leukemia. This sample comprised PBMCs from the stem cell graft donor, obtained from the stem cell graft. CDR3 DNA sequence: TGTGCCAGCAGTTATTATGGACCTTCCTATGGCTACACCTTC. Protein: CASSYYGPSYGYTF.